The 30 T cell receptor beta chains reported below all come from one sample, sequenced in a study of vaccination effects on CD4 cells after COVID-19. Their antigens are not known. Ahead of sequencing, the ViraFEST assay grew antigen-specific CD4+ T cells using viral peptide pools. Isolating CD4+ T cells followed 9 to 11 days of culture. Sequencing was performed with immunoSEQ multiplex PCR; in TCRdb, only in-frame clones are kept and a portion is missing. Here the sample spans under 65,000 clones, around 85% being singletons. This material consisted of CD4+ T cells from PBMCs cultured with HCoV-229E spike peptides, taken before COVID-19 vaccination. All receptors come from a human donor who received a COVID-19 vaccine.

Concerning this clone itself: At one boundary the junction diverges from the germline segment, which might be a read error. J is TRBJ1-5 and V is TRBV9; 10 nucleotides agree with TRBD1. The CDR3 length is 19 residues. Germline V gene data show CDR1 as SGDLS and CDR2 as YYNGEE. The chain's CDR3 is CASNVGGTGEGYRNQPQHF. For the CDR3, the DNA is TGTGCCAGCAACGTAGGGGGGACAGGGGAGGGTTATCGCAATCAGCCCCAGCATTTT.

The V call is TRBV27, the J call TRBJ2-4; TRBD1 matches at 7 bases. The J segment lost 2 bases and the V segment lost 3 bases, leaving 7 bases of the junction unmatched. The CDR3 sequence is 16 residues long. Germline V gene data show CDR1 as MNHEY and CDR2 as SMNVEV (reference sequence). DNA of the CDR3: TGTGCCAGCAGTTTTACCTCCAGGGGGACCAAAAACATTCAGTACTTC. This sequence encodes CASSFTSRGTKNIQYF.

The CDR3 here is CASSQFAAGPGDTQYF. The CDR3 DNA sequence: TGCGCCAGCAGCCAATTCGCGGCGGGGCCCGGGGATACGCAGTATTTT. The chain joins TRBV4-3 to TRBJ2-3; D is perhaps TRBD2 (6 bases). V was trimmed by 2 bases and J by 6 bases, leaving 18 bases between them. Germline CDR1 reads LGHNA; CDR2 reads YSLEER. The CDR3 is 16 residues long.

The rearrangement joins TRBV7-8 to TRBJ2-7; 11 bases are a match to TRBD1. The CDR3 has 14 amino acids. The V and J ends lost 4 bases and 3 bases, in that order; junction bases with no gene match: 2. The germline V gene encodes CDR1 SGHVS and CDR2 FQNEAQ. The CDR3 DNA follows: TGTGCCAGCAGCTCCGGGACAGGGGGCTACGAGCAGTACGTC. It specifies CASSSGTGGYEQYV.

This clone showed up just once. The chain combines TRBV14 with TRBJ1-2; D possibly corresponds to TRBD1 (6 bases). This CDR3 contains 16 residues. V was cut by 1 base and J by 0 bases, with 12 bases left in between. Germline V gene sequence: CDR1 SGHDN, CDR2 FVKESK. In DNA, the CDR3 is TGTGCCAGCAGCCAAGTCGACAGGAGCCCTAACTATGGCTACACCTTC. Translating it yields CASSQVDRSPNYGYTF.

This chain connects TRBV5-1 to TRBJ2-1; D may be TRBD2 (7 bases). V shed 0 bases and J shed 2 bases, with 9 bases lying between them. Germline V gene lookup returns CDR1 SGHRS and CDR2 YFSETQ. The CDR3 is made up of 15 amino acids. Here the CDR3 reads CASSLEGGTYNEQFF. CDR3 DNA: TGCGCCAGCAGCTTGGAGGGGGGGACCTACAATGAGCAGTTCTTC. The variable domain in full, with the rest retrieved from reference TRBV5-1 and TRBJ2-1, is KAGVTQTPRYLIKTRGQQVTLSCSPISGHRSVSWYQQTPGQGLQFLFEYFSETQRNKGNFPGRFSGRQFSNSRSEMNVSTLELGDSALYLCASSLEGGTYNEQFFGPGTRLTVL.

This chain joins TRBV28 and TRBJ2-6; perhaps TRBD2 as D (6 bases). The length of the CDR3 is 16 residues. Germline CDR1 MDHEN, CDR2 SYDVKM. Trimming shortened V by 7 bases and J by 0 bases, and 13 bases separated the two germline ends. The CDR3 here is CASNLRGLSGANVLTF. CDR3 DNA: TGTGCCAGCAACCTGAGGGGACTCTCTGGGGCCAACGTCCTGACTTTC.

The chain uses TRBV6-2 or TRBV6-3 and TRBJ2-1; D is unresolved. The CDR3 loop spans 17 amino acids. V was pared by 2 bases and J by 1 base, with 15 bases between. Germline V lookup: CDR1 MNHEY, CDR2 SVGEGT. CDR3 loop: CASSYRPDPGSYNEQFF. In DNA form, the CDR3 reads TGTGCCAGCAGTTACCGCCCCGACCCAGGATCCTACAATGAGCAGTTCTTC.

The J gene is TRBJ2-3, the V gene TRBV6-1; D is perhaps TRBD2 (6 bases). The germline V and J ends were trimmed by 2 bases and 0 bases, with 12 bases remaining between them. The germline gives CDR1 MNHNS, CDR2 SASEGT. This CDR3 has 16 amino acids. The CDR3 reads CASSENLAPSTDTQYF. The CDR3 nucleotides read TGTGCCAGCAGTGAAAACCTAGCGCCGAGCACAGATACGCAGTATTTT.

The chain is built from TRBV29-1 and TRBJ2-1, with D perhaps TRBD1 or TRBD2 (6 bases each). The germline gives CDR1 SQVTM, CDR2 ANQGSEA. Trimming pared 6 bases from V and 6 bases from J, leaving 15 bases between. The CDR3 is 13 residues long. CDR3 amino acids: CSVGAGIGNEQFF. The DNA for the CDR3 is TGCAGCGTGGGGGCGGGGATCGGCAATGAGCAGTTCTTC.

This sequence joins TRBV6-5 and TRBJ1-2; 9 nucleotides match TRBD1. This CDR3 region has 13 residues. The V gene end was trimmed by 6 bases and the J gene end by 4 bases; junction bases not matched to a gene: 3. Germline V gene data show CDR1 as MNHEY and CDR2 as SVGAGI. CDR3 loop: CASRQTGGYGYTF. The CDR3 bases are TGTGCCAGCAGACAGACAGGGGGCTATGGCTACACCTTC.

This clone was found a few times. The chain combines TRBV5-1 with TRBJ2-2; D is uncertain. The CDR3 contains 15 residues. Between the trimmed V and J ends, which lost 2 bases and 2 bases, there was a span of 10 bases. Germline V gene data show CDR1 as SGHRS and CDR2 as YFSETQ. CDR3 sequence (DNA): TGCGCCAGCAGCTTAAGACCGCAAAACACCGGGGAGCTGTTTTTT. Amino acids: CASSLRPQNTGELFF.

The V and J genes are TRBV5-8 and TRBJ2-5; D possibly corresponds to TRBD1 (6 bases). V was cut by 6 bases and J by 2 bases, with 14 bases left in between. The CDR3 extends over 14 amino acids. Germline V gene sequence: CDR1 SGHTS, CDR2 YDEGEE. The DNA of the CDR3 is TGTGCCAGCATTTTACAGGGTATGCAAGAGACCCAGTACTTC. Amino acids: CASILQGMQETQYF.

The CDR3 loop reads CASSGQGLASPLHF. Written as DNA, the CDR3 is TGTGCCAGCAGTGGACAGGGTCTAGCATCACCCCTCCACTTT. This chain uses TRBV6-4 with TRBJ1-6, with 7 nucleotides matching TRBD1. The V gene's germline CDR1 is MRHNA and CDR2 SNTAGT. The CDR3 contains 14 residues. With 4 bases clipped from V and 10 bases from J, the junction kept 7 bases outside the gene matches.

The rearrangement uses TRBV30 and TRBJ1-5, with a possible D match to TRBD1 (6 bases). Germline CDR1 is GTSNPN and CDR2 is SVGIG (reference sequence). V was trimmed by 2 bases and J by 7 bases, leaving 15 bases between them. The CDR3 length is 14 residues. CDR3: CAWSSGRGDQPQHF. The CDR3, as DNA: TGTGCCTGGAGTAGTGGTAGGGGGGACCAGCCCCAGCATTTT.

The V call is TRBV20-1, the J call TRBJ2-2; tentatively, D is TRBD1 or TRBD2 (5 bases each). The length of the CDR3 is 16 residues. Germline assignment: CDR1 DFQATT and CDR2 SNEGSKA (reference sequence). Trimming took off 3 bases at V and 2 bases at J, with 16 bases between the two ends. CDR3 residues: CSASLSWGKNTGELFF. CDR3 nucleotide sequence: TGCAGTGCTAGTCTCAGTTGGGGGAAAAACACCGGGGAGCTGTTTTTT.

The V and J genes are TRBV3-1 (or the pseudogene TRBV3-2) and TRBJ1-5, with D unclear. CDR1 is LGHDT and CDR2 is YNNKEL in the germline V gene (reference sequence). Trimming pared 1 base from V and 5 bases from J, leaving 15 bases between. The CDR3 covers 16 residues. The CDR3: CASSQGSGPIHQPQHF. CDR3 coding DNA: TGTGCCAGCAGCCAAGGTTCTGGGCCCATCCATCAGCCCCAGCATTTT.

The DNA of the CDR3 is TGTGCCAGCAGGGACACCCAGCGGAAACTGTTTTTT. It specifies CASRDTQRKLFF. The chain couples TRBV6-5 to TRBJ1-4; possibly TRBD1 for D (5 bases). CDR3 length: 12 amino acids. Trimming removed 6 bases at V and 11 bases at J, with 13 bases between. Germline CDR1 reads MNHEY; CDR2 reads SVGAGI.

This chain joins TRBV6-5 and TRBJ1-2, with D possibly being TRBD1 (6 bases). V lost 5 bases and J 2 bases, leaving 12 bases between the germline ends. The CDR3 extends over 14 amino acids. Per the germline V gene, CDR1 is MNHEY and CDR2 is SVGAGI. Here the CDR3 DNA reads TGTGCCAGCAGTCCCTCTAGGGGGAACTATGGCTACACCTTC. Protein: CASSPSRGNYGYTF.

This chain joins TRBV2 and TRBJ1-4, with D unresolved. Germline assignment: CDR1 SNHLY and CDR2 FYNNEI. With 6 bases removed from V and 5 bases from J, the gap between germline ends came to 7 bases. The CDR3 is 12 residues long. CDR3 DNA sequence: TGTGCCAGCAGCCTAGTGAATGAAAAACTGTTTTTT. This gives the protein CASSLVNEKLFF.

The V and J genes are TRBV12-3 or TRBV12-4 and TRBJ1-2; D is perhaps TRBD1 (6 bases). V was clipped by 1 base and J by 6 bases, with 6 bases between them. The CDR3 totals 12 residues. The CDR3 spells CASSLGGHGYTF. DNA for the CDR3: TGTGCCAGCAGTTTAGGGGGGCATGGCTACACCTTC.

The chain combines TRBV6-5 with TRBJ1-6; D gene unclear. CDR3 size: 15 residues. The V and J ends lost 0 bases and 10 bases respectively, with 13 bases between them. Germline loops: CDR1 MNHEY, CDR2 SVGAGI. CDR3 coding DNA: TGTGCCAGCAGTTACTCGAGTTCAGGAACATCACCCCTCCACTTT. Amino acid sequence: CASSYSSSGTSPLHF.

The chain is built from TRBV7-2 and TRBJ1-4; D is unresolved. The CDR3 totals 15 residues. Germline V CDR1 and CDR2: SGHTA, FQGNSA. V lost 3 bases and J lost 7, with 15 bases in between. This chain's CDR3 is CASSLVGSLGEKLFF. CDR3 bases: TGTGCCAGCAGCTTGGTTGGGTCCCTGGGTGAAAAACTGTTTTTT.

The chain links TRBV5-1 to TRBJ1-2, with 9 positions matching TRBD1. Germline CDR1 is SGHRS and CDR2 is YFSETQ. The CDR3 consists of 15 residues. With V trimmed by 3 bases and J by 8 bases, 11 bases remained unmatched. In DNA form, the CDR3 reads TGCGCCAGCAGCTCGGTAGGACAGGGGCAGGAAGGCTACACCTTC. It yields the protein CASSSVGQGQEGYTF.

The V call is TRBV2, the J call TRBJ1-3; maybe TRBD1 (5 bases). Per the germline V gene, CDR1 is SNHLY and CDR2 is FYNNEI. The V gene lost 7 bases and the J gene lost 4 bases, with 17 bases spanning the gap. This CDR3 is built from 15 residues. The CDR3 nucleotides are TGTGCCAGCACCAGCTCCGGGACGAGGGGAAACACCATATATTTT. Its protein is CASTSSGTRGNTIYF.

The chain combines TRBV18 with TRBJ1-5; 8 nucleotides agree with TRBD1. Germline V CDR1 and CDR2: KGHSH, LQKENI. This CDR3 has 14 amino acids. With 6 bases clipped from V and 4 bases from J, the junction kept 5 bases outside the gene matches. The CDR3 sequence is CASSQGARNQPQHF. As DNA, the CDR3 is TGTGCCAGCTCTCAGGGGGCTCGAAATCAGCCCCAGCATTTT.

The V gene is TRBV19, the J gene TRBJ1-5; 7 bases align to TRBD1. Trimming took 4 bases from V and 6 from J; bases not matched to a gene: 3. Per the germline V gene, CDR1 is LNHDA and CDR2 is SQIVND (reference sequence). There are 13 residues in the CDR3. The CDR3 sequence is CASSRQGGQPQHF. The CDR3 nucleotides read TGTGCCAGTAGTAGGCAGGGGGGTCAGCCCCAGCATTTT.

V and J are TRBV6-5 and TRBJ2-3; D is unresolved. Per germline, CDR1 MNHEY and CDR2 SVGAGI. Trimming shortened V by 9 bases and J by 0 bases, and 7 bases separated the two germline ends. This CDR3 region has 12 residues. CDR3 region: CASRSSTDTQYF. DNA of the CDR3: TGTGCCAGTAGGTCTAGCACAGATACGCAGTATTTT.

The chain combines TRBV6-1 with TRBJ1-5; tentative D call: TRBD1 (5 bases). Germline CDR1 and CDR2: MNHNS and SASEGT. The CDR3 has 15 amino acids. Trimming took off 2 bases at V and 2 bases at J, with 10 bases between the two ends. CDR3 nucleotide sequence: TGTGCCAGCAGTGAATTGGTAGGGGGCAATCAGCCCCAGCATTTT. Translating gives CASSELVGGNQPQHF.

The chain is built from TRBV28 and TRBJ2-7; 9 nucleotides match TRBD2. V was clipped by 5 bases and J by 3 bases; unmatched bases: 8. The germline V gene has CDR1 MDHEN and CDR2 SYDVKM. The CDR3 is 15 amino acids. CDR3 sequence (DNA): TGTGCCAGCAGTCCGGCGGGGGGGGTCGTCTACGAGCAGTACGTC. Translated: CASSPAGGVVYEQYV.